This T cell receptor (beta chain) was sequenced in a study of shared clonotypes between healthy human individuals (dated by TCRdb to the early 2020s). Notes on the research overall: The cohort included three men and a couple of women between 18 and 49 years of age. Different laboratories and diverse techniques were used to prepare libraries and sequence TCR repertoires, to increase sequencing depth and limit assay-specific biases. For each donor, three plates each were used for CD4 naive and CD4 memory, two plates were used for CD8 naive, and one plate was used for CD8 memory. Per donor, leukapheresis produced somewhere between about 0.9 and 9.5 billion PBMCs. To estimate repertoire size and how much clonotypes are shared between individuals, the study performed deep sequencing of blood TCR repertoires from roughly five healthy adults. What the study reported, not specific to this receptor: Sampling was restricted to blood, and TCR repertoires in tissue are likely to differ from TCR repertoires in blood. Pairwise subsampling led to the expectation that sequencing depth would affect the degree of clonotype sharing among donors. Even with the large sequencing depth, rarefaction of the sorted-subset datasets indicated that sequencing was incomplete. Clonotypes shared by all four sorted-subset donors showed higher generation probabilities than non-shared clonotypes. Naive subsets generally had larger estimated clonotype richness than memory subsets. When several donors were compared, the shared fraction of clonotypes was roughly 4.8% for naive CD4, around 3.5% for naive CD8, 2.3% for memory CD4, and 0.35% to 0.4% for memory CD8. Because the study included only a small number of donors, the genetic and exposure-history diversity represented was limited.

Concerning this clone: Its antigen is unknown. No base quality values were provided; no much bigger clone lies one nucleotide off.

CD8 naive samples were obtained by positive selection for CCR7 among CD45RO-negative cells, yielding a CD45RA+CCR7+ population from which TemRA cells were excluded. The donors were healthy, HIV-negative adults who had no recently reported acute infections or vaccinations. Every donor was a Caucasian adult residing in Nashville, Tennessee, USA. Blood was obtained by leukapheresis, after which PBMCs were separated by Ficoll-Histopaque density gradient centrifugation and cryopreserved in liquid nitrogen vapor phase. Analytical flow cytometry was used to check the purity and quantity of every magnetically sorted T cell population. Genomic DNA was isolated from each sorted fraction and quantified by UV absorbance on a Nanodrop 2000c. Using the deep immunoSEQ assay, multiplex PCR amplified TCR CDR3 regions from genomic DNA. Extracted genomic DNA from each cell subset was spread evenly across all wells of several immunoSEQ 96-well plates, with each plate serving as a replicate. For sorted subsets, roughly 200 ng of genomic DNA, equivalent to around 31,000 T cell genomes, went into each replicate PCR. Purified libraries were quantified with a Qubit 3.0 fluorometer, sized on a Bioanalyzer 2100, and re-quantified with the KAPA Library Quantification kit. Each immunoSEQ 96-well plate was sequenced on its own single-read 150-cycle Illumina NextSeq 550 flow cell. The study's processing was this. Because only junctional sequences without quality scores were contained in the immunoSEQ output, filtering matching that applied to full-length reads could not be performed. To assign V/J genes and CDR3, sequences were annotated using PyIR, a Python wrapper for IgBLAST v1.9, with IMGT germline references. Reads were removed for weak V/J assignments (E-value above 1e-6), missing CDR3, stop codons, out-of-frame junctions, or ambiguous translated residues. V3J clonotypes were defined as sequences sharing an identical inferred V gene, J gene, and CDR3 amino acid sequence. The percentage overlap between two repertoires was calculated by dividing the number of shared unique clonotypes by the size of the smaller repertoire. Richness of each repertoire was evaluated using RTK rarefaction, the Chao1 estimator, and Recon v2.1 estimates of unobserved clonotypes. Generation probabilities for all TCRbeta clonotypes obtained by the gDNA method from several donors were computed using OLGA. Not all clones reach the TCRdb copy of this immuneACCESS table, which keeps in-frame sequences only. Checked studies attribute under half of the gap to unresolved V genes and leave the rest unexplained. V and J calls and clone size are those listed in that table; D and trimming were worked out from the DNA. This sample holds approximately 2,200,000 clones; 93% were observed only once. In total, the top ten clones hold about 1.8% of the sample.

The germline ends are 6 bases apart after V is trimmed by 0 bases and J by 6 bases. The germline V gene encodes CDR1 MNHNY and CDR2 SVGAGI (reference sequence). The CDR3, from cysteine to phenylalanine, totals 13 residues. CDR3 DNA only is kept here, 39 bases in frame from base 1. The receptor was isolated from a man between 18 and 29 years old in good health. Some clones in this sample may be carry-over from other donors' samples. This receptor chain uses TRBV6-6 and TRBJ1-5, with no confident D gene call. Input material: naive CD8+ T cells from PBMCs. The sample's cell subset or site label is to be understood as: CD45RA+CCR7+. The CDR3 has the sequence CASSYSRVQPQHF. The DNA sequence is TGTGCCAGCAGTTACTCAAGGGTTCAGCCCCAGCATTTT.